The rows below give T cell receptor beta chains drawn from one sample of a study of blood T cells in healthy people across ages. MiXCR, run by TCRdb on the 5' RACE reads, gives a single entry per CDR3 protein. The data contain more than 650,000 distinct CDR3 sequences, less than 70% of them singletons. Sequencing was carried out using blood. Every receptor here comes from an elderly man in good health. Each CDR3 is given with its conserved first and last residue. D genes are given only for firm matches. Only some rows state a clone size, as once, few, many or a class for expanded clones.

>-|TRBV7-2|TRBJ2-1|-
TGTGCCAGCAGCTTAGCGCTCGTCCCCGGAGGAGAGCAGTTCTTC
CASSLALVPGGEQFF
>-|TRBV21-1|TRBJ1-2|few
TGTGCCAGCAGCAAAGAGGCCGGGAGACGGGGCTACACCTTC
CASSKEAGRRGYTF
>TRBD2|TRBV7-2|TRBJ2-5|-
TGCGCCAGCAGCCTAACCGGGACTAGCGGGATCGATGAGCAGTACTTC
CASSLTGTSGIDEQYF
>-|TRBV13|TRBJ2-3|-
TGTGCCAGCAGCTCCCGGAGTCTCGGTGATACGCAGTATTTT
CASSSRSLGDTQYF
>TRBD1|TRBV3-1|TRBJ1-2|-
TGTGCCAGCAGCCAAGGGACAGGGAGTGGCTACACCTTC
CASSQGTGSGYTF
>-|TRBV29-1|TRBJ2-7|few
TGCAGCGTGACCGGGACAATCGACTACGAGCAGTACTTC
CSVTGTIDYEQYF
>-|TRBV7-2|TRBJ2-1|-
TGTGCCAGCAGCCCGAGAAGACTAGTCTCCTACAATGAGCAGTTCTTC
CASSPRRLVSYNEQFF
>-|TRBV29-1|TRBJ1-1|-
TGCAGCGTTGGGGGGGTGCACACTGAAGCTTTCTTT
CSVGGVHTEAFF
>TRBD1|TRBV7-6|TRBJ2-3|-
TGTGCCAGCACCTCTGAGGGGGCCAACGGCACAGATACGCAGTATTTT
CASTSEGANGTDTQYF
>-|TRBV12-3/TRBV12-4|TRBJ2-7|few
TGTGCCAGCAGAGGGCCCCTAGCCTCCTACGAGCAGTACTTC
CASRGPLASYEQYF
>TRBD1|TRBV24-1|TRBJ2-5|few
TGTGCCACCAGTGATTTGGGCAGGGGGCTGGGGAATGAGCAGTACTTC
CATSDLGRGLGNEQYF
>-|TRBV5-1|TRBJ2-1|once
TGCGCCAGCAGCTCTTCAGGGTTCTTAAACAATGAGCAGTTCTTC
CASSSSGFLNNEQFF
>TRBD2|TRBV24-1|TRBJ2-1|-
TGTGCCACCAGTGGTTTAGGACTAGCGGGAGTCTACAATGAGCAGTTCTTC
CATSGLGLAGVYNEQFF
>-|TRBV29-1|TRBJ1-1|-
TGCACCGTCTCCCCGGGGAACACTGAAGCTTTCTTT
CTVSPGNTEAFF
>-|TRBV9|TRBJ2-3|-
TGTGCCAGCAACCGGGCCCCGGGCGGGGGCACAGATACGCAGTATTTT
CASNRAPGGGTDTQYF
>-|TRBV6-2/TRBV6-3|TRBJ2-1|few
TGTGCCAGCAGTCACAGCTACAATGAGCAGTTCTTC
CASSHSYNEQFF
>TRBD1|TRBV6-5|TRBJ1-2|few
TGTGCCAGCAGTTACTCGACAGGGAAGGAATATGGCTACACCTTC
CASSYSTGKEYGYTF
>-|TRBV12-3/TRBV12-4|TRBJ2-7|-
TGTGCCAGCAGTTTACTTCTAGACAGAGGTTACGAGCAGTACTTC
CASSLLLDRGYEQYF
>-|TRBV5-1|TRBJ2-1|-
TGCGCCAGCAGCTTGCGGGCCCAAACCCCCAATGAGCAGTTCTTC
CASSLRAQTPNEQFF
>-|TRBV5-1|TRBJ2-1|-
TGCGCCAGCAGCTGGGGGGCGGCCTACAATGTGCAGTTCTTC
CASSWGAAYNVQFF
>TRBD1|TRBV6-1|TRBJ2-7|-
TGTGCCAGCAGTTCCACCCGACAGGGTACAAACGAGCAGTACTTC
CASSSTRQGTNEQYF
>TRBD1|TRBV24-1|TRBJ2-5|-
TGTGCCACCAGTGATACGGGGACAGATCCAGGGGAGACCCAGTACTTC
CATSDTGTDPGETQYF
>-|TRBV6-6|TRBJ2-7|-
TGTGCCAGCAGTAATCAGGGCTTCGGGGGTTCCCACGAGCAGTACTTC
CASSNQGFGGSHEQYF
>-|TRBV20-1|TRBJ2-5|once
TGCAGTGCTTCCCCCTGGCGGGACCCGTTAGAGACCCAGTACTTC
CSASPWRDPLETQYF
>TRBD1|TRBV12-3/TRBV12-4|TRBJ1-1|-
TGTGCCAGCAGACGGGAGGGACAGGGAAAGAGGGCTTTCTTT
CASRREGQGKRAFF
>-|TRBV7-9|TRBJ2-1|-
TGTGCCAGCAGCTTAGGCGGCGCGTTAAATGAGCAGTTCTTC
CASSLGGALNEQFF
>TRBD1|TRBV28|TRBJ1-2|few
TGTGCCAGCAGGTCGACAGGGCGAGCTAACTATGGCTACACCTTC
CASRSTGRANYGYTF
>-|TRBV2|TRBJ1-2|-
TGTGCCAGCAGCGGACAGACGGTGGGCTACTATGGCTACACCTTC
CASSGQTVGYYGYTF
>-|TRBV6-6|TRBJ2-6|-
TGTGCCAGCAAGGGACCTGGGGCCAACGTCCTGACTTTC
CASKGPGANVLTF
>-|TRBV27|TRBJ1-5|-
TGTGCCAGCAGCCTCGCAGCCGGCAATCAGCCCCAGCATTTT
CASSLAAGNQPQHF
>-|TRBV27|TRBJ2-5|-
TGTGCCAGCCGTACGGGATCGGCAGAGCAGTACTTC
CASRTGSAEQYF
>TRBD2|TRBV6-1|TRBJ2-7|few
TGTGCCAGCAGTGGGACTAGCGGGAGCTCCTACGAGCAGTACTTC
CASSGTSGSSYEQYF
>TRBD2|TRBV6-1|TRBJ2-7|-
TGTGCCAGCAGTGAACAGCCGACTAGCGGGAGGGGTGAGCAGTACTTC
CASSEQPTSGRGEQYF
>-|TRBV6-1|TRBJ2-7|-
TGTGCCACCTCCCGGGCCAACCGCACCTACGAGCAGTACTTC
CATSRANRTYEQYF
>TRBD2|TRBV20-1|TRBJ2-7|few
TGCAGTGCCCCGGTACTAGCGAGAAGTGTGTCCCAGTACTTC
CSAPVLARSVSQYF
>-|TRBV29-1|TRBJ2-1|few
TGCAGCGTGGGGGGAGTCGGGACAGCACACTCATCCTACAATGAGCAGTTCTTC
CSVGGVGTAHSSYNEQFF
>-|TRBV29-1|TRBJ2-1|few
TGCAGCGGCGGGATGGGATACAATGAGCAGTTCTTC
CSGGMGYNEQFF
>TRBD2|TRBV10-3|TRBJ2-7|-
TGTGCCATCCGGGCTAGCGGGAGTCCCTACGAGCAGTACTTC
CAIRASGSPYEQYF
>-|TRBV7-9|TRBJ2-1|few
TGTGCCAGCACCCTAATCGCAACTTCCAATGAGCAGTTCTTC
CASTLIATSNEQFF
>-|TRBV5-1|TRBJ2-1|-
TGCGCCAGCAGCGTACAGGGCAACTCCTACAATGAGCAGTTCTTC
CASSVQGNSYNEQFF
>-|TRBV6-2/TRBV6-3|TRBJ2-1|-
TGTGCCAGCCATGGGGCAGGGTTGTATGAGCAGTTCTTC
CASHGAGLYEQFF
>TRBD2|TRBV2|TRBJ2-3|-
TGTGCCAGCAGTGTGACTAGCGGGAGCCCAGATACGCAGTATTTT
CASSVTSGSPDTQYF
>TRBD2|TRBV7-2|TRBJ2-7|few
TGTGCCAGCAGCTTAGTCCCTATAGCGGGACCCCCCTACGAGCAGTACTTC
CASSLVPIAGPPYEQYF
>TRBD1|TRBV7-6|TRBJ1-1|once
TGTGCCAGCAGCCAAGGGACAGGGACCTCGAACACTGAAGCTTTCTTT
CASSQGTGTSNTEAFF
>TRBD2|TRBV9|TRBJ2-5|few
TGTGCCAGCAGCGTAGGGGGACTAGCCTGGGGAGAGCAGTACTTC
CASSVGGLAWGEQYF